This passage covers 5 T cell receptor beta chains from one sample sequenced in a study of Graves' ophthalmopathy and Graves' hyperthyroidism (dated by TCRdb to the late 2010s). These reads were obtained on an Illumina HiSeq 2000. TCR beta CDR3 regions were amplified from RNA transcripts for repertoire sequencing. The first round of RT-PCR was done with HTBI primers and the Qiagen OneStep RT-PCR kit, and was followed by a second round of multiplex PCR, then size selection and purification. Through fastp at Q25 and MiXCR, TCRdb rebuilt clones from the public reads, retaining in-frame beta chains. Rows are combined by CDR3 protein, so each entry shows the most common genes and DNA. Present in this sample are over a million distinct CDR3 sequences, about 38% of which were seen just once. The ten largest clones capture roughly 10% of the sample. Material for sequencing was peripheral blood or thyroid tissue (not recorded which). These receptors were collected from an adult man with Graves' hyperthyroidism.

V is TRBV5-4 and J is TRBJ1-2; D unclear. With 4 bases removed from V and 4 bases from J, the gap between germline ends came to 14 bases. The CDR3 has 14 amino acids. The germline gives CDR1 SGHNT, CDR2 YYREEE (reference sequence). This CDR3 reads CASSPAMAVYGYTF. The DNA for the CDR3 is TGTGCCAGCAGCCCCGCGATGGCGGTCTATGGCTACACCTTC.

J is TRBJ2-2 and V is TRBV15, with D possibly called TRBD1 or TRBD2 (6 bases each). CDR3 length: 16 residues. Germline CDR1 reads LNHNV; CDR2 reads YYDKDF (reference sequence). Trimming removed 1 base at V and 1 base at J, with 10 bases between. CDR3 DNA sequence: TGTGCCACCAGCAGAGTCAGGGGACTGAACACCGGGGAGCTGTTTTTT. Translating it yields CATSRVRGLNTGELFF.

Note on this clonotype: A much more abundant neighbour one base away suggests this may be a read error. J is TRBJ1-1 and V is TRBV7-2, with TRBD1 as a possible D gene (5 bases). The ends were cut back, 4 bases at V and 4 bases at J, with 16 bases in the middle. Germline CDR1 and CDR2: SGHTA and FQGNSA. This CDR3 has 15 amino acids. The CDR3 loop is CASSSWQDTLTEAFF. CDR3 nucleotides: TGTGCCAGCAGCTCCTGGCAGGACACACTCACTGAAGCTTTCTTT. Complete variable domain (other parts from reference TRBV7-2 and TRBJ1-1): GAGVSQSPSNKVTEKGKDVELRCDPISGHTALYWYRQSLGQGLEFLIYFQGNSAPDKSGLPSDRFSAERTGGSVSTLTIQRTQQEDSAVYLCASSSWQDTLTEAFFGQGTRLTVV.

The chain couples TRBV9 to TRBJ1-5; D gene ambiguous. Germline-derived CDR1 and CDR2 are SGDLS and YYNGEE. V shed 7 bases and J shed 4 bases, with 12 bases lying between them. This CDR3 has 13 residues. Here the CDR3 DNA reads TGTGCCAGCTCAGCCGAGCTGAATCAGCCCCAGCATTTT. Translation: CASSAELNQPQHF.

The chain links TRBV28 to TRBJ2-7; D ambiguous. The germline gives CDR1 MDHEN, CDR2 SYDVKM. The CDR3 sequence is 13 residues long. V lost 7 bases and J lost 0, with 10 bases in between. The DNA of the CDR3 is TGTGCCAGCAATACACGGGCCTCCTACGAGCAGTACTTC. This gives the protein CASNTRASYEQYF.